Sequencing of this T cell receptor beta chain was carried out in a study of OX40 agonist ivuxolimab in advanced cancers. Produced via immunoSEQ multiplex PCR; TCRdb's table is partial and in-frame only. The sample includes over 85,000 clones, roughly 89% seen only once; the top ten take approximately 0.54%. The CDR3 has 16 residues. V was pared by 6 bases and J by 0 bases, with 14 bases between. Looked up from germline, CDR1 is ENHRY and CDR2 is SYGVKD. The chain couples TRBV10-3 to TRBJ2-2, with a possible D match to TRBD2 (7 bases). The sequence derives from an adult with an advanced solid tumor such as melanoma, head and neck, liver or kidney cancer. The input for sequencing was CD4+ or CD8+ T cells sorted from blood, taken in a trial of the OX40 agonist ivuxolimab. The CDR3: CAISEQGGSNTGELFF. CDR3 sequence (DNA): TGTGCCATCAGCGAACAGGGAGGGTCGAACACCGGGGAGCTGTTTTTT.